The 14 T cell receptor beta chains reported below all come from one sample, sequenced in a study of OX40 agonist ivuxolimab in advanced cancers. Here immunoSEQ multiplex PCR was the method, and the copy in TCRdb shows in-frame clones only, minus some. This table holds roughly 48,000 clones, 65% to 85% found once. The sequenced sample was CD4+ or CD8+ T cells sorted from blood, obtained in a trial of the OX40 agonist ivuxolimab. The receptors come from an adult with an advanced solid tumor such as melanoma, head and neck, liver or kidney cancer.

This chain connects TRBV18 to TRBJ2-7, with D perhaps being TRBD1 or TRBD2 (6 bases each). The length of the CDR3 is 13 residues. Trimming removed 6 bases at V and 5 bases at J, with 14 bases between. Germline lookup yields CDR1 KGHSH and CDR2 LQKENI. The CDR3 coding sequence is TGTGCCAGCTCCCCCCGGGGGCTCGACGAGCAGTACTTC. Amino acid sequence: CASSPRGLDEQYF.

The chain recombines TRBV6-5 with TRBJ2-2; D is possibly TRBD1 or TRBD2 (5 bases each). The CDR3 has 13 residues. Germline CDR1 and CDR2: MNHEY and SVGAGI. The V end lost 3 bases, the J end lost 6 bases, and 8 bases lay between the germline ends. The chain's CDR3 is CASSYRGAGELFF. CDR3 DNA: TGTGCCAGCAGTTATCGAGGGGCCGGGGAGCTGTTTTTT.

The chain is built from TRBV13 and TRBJ1-2, with D uncertain. Germline CDR1 is PRHDT and CDR2 is FYEKMQ (reference sequence). Trimming took 1 base from V and 4 from J, leaving 13 bases between them. The CDR3 loop spans 15 amino acids. The CDR3 nucleotides are TGTGCCAGCAGCTTAGATACGCGGGGAGCCTATGGCTACACCTTC. Translation gives CASSLDTRGAYGYTF.

The chain combines TRBV28 with TRBJ1-1, with D possibly TRBD1 on 6 matching bases. The germline V and J ends were trimmed by 4 bases and 0 bases, with 12 bases remaining between them. The V gene's germline CDR1 is MDHEN and CDR2 SYDVKM. The CDR3 consists of 15 residues. The DNA of the CDR3 is TGTGCCAGCAGTTGGGGAGGGGGGTTGAACACTGAAGCTTTCTTT. Protein: CASSWGGGLNTEAFF.

V gene TRBV12-5 combines with J gene TRBJ2-5; maybe TRBD1 (5 bases). Germline-derived CDR1 and CDR2 are LGHNT and FRNRAP. The CDR3 consists of 12 residues. The V and J ends lost 3 bases and 3 bases respectively, with 5 bases between them. The CDR3 sequence: CASGFREETQYF. CDR3 in DNA: TGTGCTAGTGGTTTCAGGGAAGAGACCCAGTACTTC.

The rearrangement links TRBV6-6 to TRBJ2-2; D uncertain. Trimming took off 10 bases at V and 0 bases at J, with 12 bases between the two ends. The CDR3 has 14 amino acids. In germline, CDR1 is MNHNY, CDR2 SVGAGI (reference sequence). The CDR3 DNA sequence: TGTGCCACCCACGACGGCGCGAACACCGGGGAGCTGTTTTTT. Translated: CATHDGANTGELFF.

The chain links TRBV11-1 to TRBJ2-2, with a possible D match to TRBD1 (6 bases). The CDR3 loop spans 16 amino acids. Between the trimmed V and J ends, which lost 1 base and 0 bases, there was a span of 9 bases. Germline V gene data show CDR1 as SGHAT and CDR2 as FQDESV (reference sequence). The CDR3 is CASSLVTGANTGELFF. In DNA form, the CDR3 reads TGTGCCAGCAGCTTAGTGACAGGTGCGAACACCGGGGAGCTGTTTTTT.

This rearrangement joins TRBV9 to TRBJ2-2; D remains unclear. This CDR3 comprises 14 residues. The V and J ends lost 0 bases and 7 bases respectively, with 10 bases between them. Germline V gene lookup returns CDR1 SGDLS and CDR2 YYNGEE. CDR3 in DNA: TGTGCCAGCAGCGTAGTACCCGGTGGCGGGGAGCTGTTTTTT. Residues: CASSVVPGGGELFF. Looking up the rest from reference TRBV9 and TRBJ2-2 gives the full variable domain: DSGVTQTPKHLITATGQRVTLRCSPRSGDLSVYWYQQSLDQGLQFLIQYYNGEERAKGNILERFSAQQFPDLHSELNLSSLELGDSALYFCASSVVPGGGELFFGEGSRLTVL.

The sample holds one count of this clone. The CDR3 sequence is CASSLGGGMNTEAFF. CDR3 coding DNA: TGCGCCAGCAGCTTGGGTGGGGGTATGAACACTGAAGCTTTCTTT. The gene calls are TRBV5-1 and TRBJ1-1; maybe TRBD1 (5 bases). Germline CDR1 and CDR2: SGHRS and YFSETQ. The CDR3 has 15 residues. Trimming stripped 0 bases from V and 0 bases from J, with 9 bases between.

The chain is built from TRBV5-4 and TRBJ2-1; D perhaps matches TRBD1 (5 bases). The CDR3 length is 15 residues. The germline V gene has CDR1 SGHNT and CDR2 YYREEE (reference sequence). V lost 0 bases and J 8 bases, leaving 15 bases between the germline ends. The CDR3 sequence is CASSLEDTPRDEQFF. The CDR3 coding sequence is TGTGCCAGCAGCTTGGAGGACACCCCTAGGGATGAGCAGTTCTTC.

This clone appeared a few times. The gene calls are TRBV14 and TRBJ1-3; D is unclear. Per germline, CDR1 SGHDN and CDR2 FVKESK. This CDR3 is built from 18 residues. The V and J ends lost 2 bases and 0 bases respectively, with 17 bases between them. The CDR3, as DNA: TGTGCCAGCAGCCAAATCCGGGGAAGGCCCGCCTCTGGAAACACCATATATTTT. It codes for CASSQIRGRPASGNTIYF.

This rearrangement joins TRBV30 to TRBJ2-7; D gene uncertain. The length of the CDR3 is 11 residues. Trimming shortened V by 4 bases and J by 7 bases, and 11 bases separated the two germline ends. CDR1 and CDR2 from the germline V gene are GTSNPN and SVGIG (reference sequence). CDR3 amino acids: CAWKGNREQYF. The CDR3, as DNA: TGTGCCTGGAAGGGAAATCGGGAGCAGTACTTC.

The table lists this clone with a count of one. The chain has TRBV19 and TRBJ2-2; a weak D match, TRBD2 (7 bases). The CDR3 is 14 residues long. Per germline, CDR1 LNHDA and CDR2 SQIVND (reference sequence). V was trimmed by 6 bases and J by 4 bases, leaving 12 bases between them. The DNA for the CDR3 is TGTGCCAGTAGCCTTGGGGGGGCCACCGGGGAGCTGTTTTTT. This translates into CASSLGGATGELFF.

This chain uses TRBV19 with TRBJ2-1; 8 bases are shared with TRBD2. J was trimmed by 4 bases and V by 7 bases; bases with no gene match: 3. Germline CDR1 and CDR2: LNHDA and SQIVND (reference sequence). The CDR3 loop spans 13 amino acids. The CDR3, as DNA: TGTGCCAGTAACCCTAGCGGGTACAATGAGCAGTTCTTC. Translated, it gives CASNPSGYNEQFF.